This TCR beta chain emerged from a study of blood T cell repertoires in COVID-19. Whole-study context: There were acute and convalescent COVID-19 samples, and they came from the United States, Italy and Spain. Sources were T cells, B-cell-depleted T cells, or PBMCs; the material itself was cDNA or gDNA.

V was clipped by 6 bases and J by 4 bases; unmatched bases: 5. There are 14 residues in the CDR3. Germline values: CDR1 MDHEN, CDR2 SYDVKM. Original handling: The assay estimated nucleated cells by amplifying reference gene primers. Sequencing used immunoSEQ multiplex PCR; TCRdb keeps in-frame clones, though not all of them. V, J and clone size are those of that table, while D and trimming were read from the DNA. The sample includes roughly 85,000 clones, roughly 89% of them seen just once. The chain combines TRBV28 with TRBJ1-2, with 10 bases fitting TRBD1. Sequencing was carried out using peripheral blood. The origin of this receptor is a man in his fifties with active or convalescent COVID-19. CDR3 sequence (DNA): TGTGCCAGCAGAGGACAGGGGGGGAGCTATGGCTACACCTTC. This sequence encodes CASRGQGGSYGYTF.